The 9 T cell receptor beta chains below were found in one sample sequenced in a study of T cells after yellow fever vaccination. TCRdb reanalysed the 5' RACE reads using MiXCR and keeps one entry per CDR3 protein. The sample contains 45,000 to 75,000 distinct CDR3 sequences, approximately 6% of which appear only once. This material consisted of PBMCs, either bulk or a sorted T-cell subset (CD4+, CD8+, memory, or dextramer-sorted; not recorded which), taken on the day of the yellow fever booster vaccination. These receptors all stem from a man younger than 35 who received the YFV17D yellow fever vaccine.

This clonotype was detected many times. This sequence joins TRBV6-5 and TRBJ2-3; TRBD2 matches 7 bases. The germline V gene encodes CDR1 MNHEY and CDR2 SVGAGI. V lost 4 bases to trimming and J lost 4 bases; unmatched junction nucleotides: 5. The CDR3 has 14 residues. The CDR3 here is CASSLWTRADTQYF. The CDR3 DNA reads as TGTGCCAGCAGTTTATGGACTAGGGCAGATACGCAGTATTTT.

This clonotype was found many times. The V and J genes are TRBV7-9 and TRBJ2-2, with 9 bases that match TRBD2. Trimming cost V 5 bases and J 4 bases; bases outside gene matches: 8. The CDR3 is 16 amino acids. Germline CDR1 is SEHNR and CDR2 is FQNEAQ (reference sequence). CDR3 sequence reads: CASSTSSGAITGELFF. DNA of the CDR3: TGTGCCAGCAGCACCTCTAGCGGGGCCATCACCGGGGAGCTGTTTTTT.

This clonotype was counted ten times or more. This chain joins TRBV7-9 and TRBJ1-6; D is unresolved. CDR1 and CDR2 (germline): SEHNR, FQNEAQ (reference sequence). This CDR3 has 13 amino acids. Trimming stripped 8 bases from V and 9 bases from J, with 14 bases between. Written as DNA, the CDR3 is TGTGCCAGCCCCGAGGCGGGCGGTTCACCCCTCCACTTT. Protein sequence: CASPEAGGSPLHF.

There are many counts of this clonotype. The DNA for the CDR3 is TGTGCCAGCAGTACCGGGACAGGGCCCTACGAGCAGTACTTC. Its protein is CASSTGTGPYEQYF. The V call is TRBV12-3 or TRBV12-4, the J call TRBJ2-7, with 9 bases aligning to TRBD1. The V segment lost 5 bases and the J segment 2 bases; nucleotides outside the gene matches: 4. The CDR3 is 14 residues long.

This clonotype was seen more than once but under ten times. The chain couples TRBV25-1 to TRBJ2-5; TRBD2 is a possible D gene (5 bases). Deletions cut 2 bases from V and 5 bases from J, with 24 bases between. Germline CDR1 reads MGHDK; CDR2 reads SYGVNS. CDR3 length: 18 amino acids. The CDR3 here is CASSESFNLALFRETQYF. The DNA for the CDR3 is TGTGCCAGCAGTGAAAGTTTTAACCTAGCACTCTTTCGCGAGACCCAGTACTTC.

In its sample, this clonotype was seen many times. The chain joins TRBV6-6 to TRBJ2-1; 7 bases align to TRBD1. The germline gives CDR1 MNHNY, CDR2 SVGAGI (reference sequence). V dropped 4 bases and J dropped 0; count of bases not matched to a gene: 9. There are 17 residues in the CDR3. CDR3 nucleotides: TGTGCCAGCAGTTCCGAAACAGGGGATACCTCCTACAATGAGCAGTTCTTC. Translating it yields CASSSETGDTSYNEQFF.

The chain combines TRBV12-3 or TRBV12-4 with TRBJ1-2, with TRBD1 matching over 9 bases. The length of the CDR3 is 16 residues. Trimming took 5 bases from V and 10 from J; bases not matched to a gene: 17. Here the CDR3 reads CASSEKQGAKVAAYTF. Here the CDR3 DNA reads TGTGCCAGCAGTGAAAAACAGGGGGCAAAGGTAGCGGCCTACACCTTC.

This chain joins TRBV7-9 and TRBJ1-2; D not resolved. Per the germline V gene, CDR1 is SEHNR and CDR2 is FQNEAQ (reference sequence). V was pared by 4 bases and J by 10 bases, with 13 bases between. This CDR3 has 12 residues. The CDR3: CASSSLRDDYTF. CDR3 nucleotides: TGTGCCAGCAGCTCACTACGGGATGACTACACCTTC.

At least ten counts were recorded for this clonotype. The chain employs TRBV6-2 or TRBV6-3 and TRBJ2-5; maybe TRBD2 (6 bases). V lost 4 bases, J lost 4 bases, and 16 bases lay in between. The CDR3 consists of 15 residues. The germline CDR1 and CDR2 sequences are MNHEY and SVGEGT. This CDR3 is CASSSPPRRGETQYF. The CDR3 nucleotides are TGTGCCAGCAGTTCCCCCCCTAGGAGGGGAGAGACCCAGTACTTC.